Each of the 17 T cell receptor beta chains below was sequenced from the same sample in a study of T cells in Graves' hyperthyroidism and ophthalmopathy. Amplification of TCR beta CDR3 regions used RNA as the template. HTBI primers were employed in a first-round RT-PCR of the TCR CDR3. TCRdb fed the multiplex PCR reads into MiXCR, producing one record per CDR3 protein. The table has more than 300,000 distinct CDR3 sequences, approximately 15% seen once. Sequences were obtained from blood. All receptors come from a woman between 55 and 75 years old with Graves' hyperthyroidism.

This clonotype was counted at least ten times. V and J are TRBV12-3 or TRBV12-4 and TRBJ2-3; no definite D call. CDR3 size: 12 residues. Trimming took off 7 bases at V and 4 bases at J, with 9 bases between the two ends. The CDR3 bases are TGTGCCAGCACGGATTCTCCAGATACGCAGTATTTT. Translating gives CASTDSPDTQYF.

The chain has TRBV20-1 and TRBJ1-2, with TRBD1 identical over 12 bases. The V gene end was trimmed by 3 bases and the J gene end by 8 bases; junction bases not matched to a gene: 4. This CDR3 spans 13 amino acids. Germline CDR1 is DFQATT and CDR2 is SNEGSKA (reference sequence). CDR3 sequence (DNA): TGCAGTGCTAGGGGACAGGGGGCGAGGGGCTACACCTTC. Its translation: CSARGQGARGYTF.

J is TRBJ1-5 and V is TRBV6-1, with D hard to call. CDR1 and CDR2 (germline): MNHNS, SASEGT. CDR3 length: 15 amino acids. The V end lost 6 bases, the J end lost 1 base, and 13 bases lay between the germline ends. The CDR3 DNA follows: TGTGCCAGCAGGCCGGGAAAATGGAGCAATCAGCCCCAGCATTTT. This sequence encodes CASRPGKWSNQPQHF.

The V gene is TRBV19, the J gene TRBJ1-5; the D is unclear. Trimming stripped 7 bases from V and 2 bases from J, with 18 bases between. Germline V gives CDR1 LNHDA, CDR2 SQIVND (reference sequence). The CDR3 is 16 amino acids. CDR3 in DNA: TGTGCCAGTACCCTGGGGTTGGGTTATGGCAATCAGCCCCAGCATTTT. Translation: CASTLGLGYGNQPQHF.

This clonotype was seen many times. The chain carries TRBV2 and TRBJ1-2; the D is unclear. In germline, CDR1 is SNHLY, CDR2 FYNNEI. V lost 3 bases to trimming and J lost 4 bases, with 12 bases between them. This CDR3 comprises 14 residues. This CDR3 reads CASSDGGPGYGYTF. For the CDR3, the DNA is TGTGCCAGCAGTGATGGCGGGCCGGGCTATGGCTACACCTTC.

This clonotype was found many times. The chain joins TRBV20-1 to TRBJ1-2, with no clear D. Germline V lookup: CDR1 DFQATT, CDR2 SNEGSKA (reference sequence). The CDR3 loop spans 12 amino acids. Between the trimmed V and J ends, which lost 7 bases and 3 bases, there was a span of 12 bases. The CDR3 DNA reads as TGCAGTGTGGACCCCCTGGACTATGGCTACACCTTC. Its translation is CSVDPLDYGYTF.

The CDR3 is CASSLEGGVVNEQFF. DNA of the CDR3: TGTGCCAGCAGCTTAGAAGGTGGGGTTGTCAATGAGCAGTTCTTC. The chain uses TRBV7-9 and TRBJ2-1; D gene uncertain. This CDR3 comprises 15 residues. Trimming left V 1 base short and J 6 bases short, with 13 bases between. Germline lookup yields CDR1 SEHNR and CDR2 FQNEAQ (reference sequence).

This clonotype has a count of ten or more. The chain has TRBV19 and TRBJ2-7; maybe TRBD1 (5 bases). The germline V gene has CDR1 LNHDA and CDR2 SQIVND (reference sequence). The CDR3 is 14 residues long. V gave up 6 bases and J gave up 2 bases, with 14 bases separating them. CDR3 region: CASRPQGPTYEQYF. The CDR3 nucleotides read TGTGCCAGTAGGCCTCAGGGTCCCACCTACGAGCAGTACTTC.

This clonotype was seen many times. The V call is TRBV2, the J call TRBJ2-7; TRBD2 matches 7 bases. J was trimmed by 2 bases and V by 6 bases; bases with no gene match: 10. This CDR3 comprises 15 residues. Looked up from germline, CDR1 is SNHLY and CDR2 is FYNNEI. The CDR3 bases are TGTGCCAGCAGGGGGTTCCGGGACTATCCCTACGAGCAGTACTTC. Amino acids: CASRGFRDYPYEQYF.

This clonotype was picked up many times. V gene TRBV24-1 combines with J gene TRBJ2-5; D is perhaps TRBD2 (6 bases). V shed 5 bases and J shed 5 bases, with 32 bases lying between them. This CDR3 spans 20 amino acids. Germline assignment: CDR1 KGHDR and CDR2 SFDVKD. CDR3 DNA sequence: TGTGCCACCAGTGGAGTATCCCAAGGCGCGGGAATGACTTTCAGGGAGACCCAGTACTTC. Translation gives CATSGVSQGAGMTFRETQYF.

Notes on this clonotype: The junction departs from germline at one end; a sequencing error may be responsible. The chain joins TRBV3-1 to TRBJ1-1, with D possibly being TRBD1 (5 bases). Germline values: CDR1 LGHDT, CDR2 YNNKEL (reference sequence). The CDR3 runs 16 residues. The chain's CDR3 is CASSQRSGFLSTEAFF. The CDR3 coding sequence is TGCGCCAGCAGCCAAAGATCAGGGTTCTTATCGACTGAAGCTTTCTTT.

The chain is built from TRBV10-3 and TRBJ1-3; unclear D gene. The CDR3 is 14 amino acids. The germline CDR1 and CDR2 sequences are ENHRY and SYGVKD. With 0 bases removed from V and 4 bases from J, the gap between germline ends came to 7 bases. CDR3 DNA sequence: TGTGCCATCAGTGAGTCCCAGGACGGAAACACCATATATTTT. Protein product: CAISESQDGNTIYF.

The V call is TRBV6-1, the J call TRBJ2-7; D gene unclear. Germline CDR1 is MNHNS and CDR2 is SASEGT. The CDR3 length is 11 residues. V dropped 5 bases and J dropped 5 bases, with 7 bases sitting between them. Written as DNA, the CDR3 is TGTGCCAGCAGTTCCTTAGACGAGCAGTACTTC. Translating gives CASSSLDEQYF.

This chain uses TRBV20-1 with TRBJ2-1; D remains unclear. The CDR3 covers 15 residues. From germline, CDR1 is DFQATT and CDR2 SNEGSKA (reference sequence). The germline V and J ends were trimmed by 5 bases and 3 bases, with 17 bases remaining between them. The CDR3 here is CSASGGSQSYNEQFF. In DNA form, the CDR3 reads TGCAGTGCTTCTGGTGGTAGCCAAAGCTACAATGAGCAGTTCTTC.

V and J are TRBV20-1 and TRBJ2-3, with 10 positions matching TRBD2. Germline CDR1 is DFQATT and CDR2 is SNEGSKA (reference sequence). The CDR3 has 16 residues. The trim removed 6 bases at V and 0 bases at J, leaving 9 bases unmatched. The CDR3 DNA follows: TGCAGTGCCGCCCTTAGCGGGAGGTCTAGCACAGATACGCAGTATTTT. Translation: CSAALSGRSSTDTQYF.

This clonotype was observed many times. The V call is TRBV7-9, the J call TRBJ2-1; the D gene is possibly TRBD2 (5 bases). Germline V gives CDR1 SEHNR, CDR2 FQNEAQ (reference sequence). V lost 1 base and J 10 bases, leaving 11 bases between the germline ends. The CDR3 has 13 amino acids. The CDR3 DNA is TGTGCCAGCAGCTTAGGATCGCCGGGGGAGCAGTTCTTC. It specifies CASSLGSPGEQFF.

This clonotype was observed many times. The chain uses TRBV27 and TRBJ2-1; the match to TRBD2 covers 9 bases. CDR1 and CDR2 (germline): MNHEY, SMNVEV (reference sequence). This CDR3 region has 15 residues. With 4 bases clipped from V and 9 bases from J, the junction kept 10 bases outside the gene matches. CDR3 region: CASSSYLAGGPEQFF. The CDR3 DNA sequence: TGTGCCAGCAGTTCCTACCTGGCGGGAGGGCCTGAGCAGTTCTTC.